What follows are 21 T cell receptor beta chains derived from one specimen sequenced in a study of early T cells in non-severe SARS-CoV-2 infection. TCRdb itself ran the 5' RACE reads through MiXCR, one entry per CDR3 protein. This repertoire shows 25,000 to 30,000 distinct CDR3 sequences, around 5.8% found once; its top ten account for roughly a third. Sample: whole blood, taken at baseline. All receptors derive from an adult who was a healthcare worker with PCR-confirmed SARS-CoV-2 infection or an uninfected control (not recorded which).

V gene TRBV20-1 combines with J gene TRBJ2-3; perhaps D is TRBD1 or TRBD2 (5 bases each). The CDR3 runs 15 residues. CDR1 and CDR2 from the germline V gene are DFQATT and SNEGSKA (reference sequence). V shed 6 bases and J shed 2 bases, with 18 bases lying between them. This CDR3 reads CSAPDGGKVTDTQYF. The CDR3 nucleotides read TGCAGTGCCCCAGATGGGGGAAAAGTCACAGATACGCAGTATTTT.

As regards this clonotype: With a much larger clone just one base away, this may be a read error. This sequence joins TRBV11-3 and TRBJ2-2; 7 nucleotides align to TRBD1. Germline assignment: CDR1 SGHNT and CDR2 YENEEA. This CDR3 has 14 residues. Trimming removed 2 bases from V and 6 bases from J; junction bases left unmatched: 3. The CDR3: CASSLTGVAGELFF. The CDR3 region has the DNA TGTGCCAGCAGCTTAACAGGGGTTGCCGGGGAGCTGTTTTTT. The entire variable domain, with the rest obtained from reference TRBV11-3 and TRBJ2-2, is as follows: EAGVVQSPRYKIIEKKQPVAFWCNPISGHNTLYWYLQNLGQGPELLIRYENEEAVDDSQLPKDRFSAERLKGVDSTLKIQPAELGDSAVYLCASSLTGVAGELFFGEGSRLTVL.

This clonotype was detected ten times or more. V usage is TRBV7-9 and J usage is TRBJ1-2; possible D gene TRBD1, 5 bases. Germline loops: CDR1 SEHNR, CDR2 FQNEAQ (reference sequence). The CDR3 spans 15 residues. V shed 4 bases and J shed 1 base, with 13 bases lying between them. CDR3 in DNA: TGTGCCAGCAGCTCACGAGGGACCGTTAACTATGGCTACACCTTC. It codes for CASSSRGTVNYGYTF.

This clonotype was counted at least ten times. V usage is TRBV29-1 and J usage is TRBJ2-3; perhaps TRBD2 as D (6 bases). There are 13 residues in the CDR3. V lost 6 bases and J 1 base, leaving 11 bases between the germline ends. Germline V CDR1 and CDR2: SQVTM, ANQGSEA. This CDR3 reads CSVPGLGTDTQYF. For the CDR3, the DNA is TGCAGCGTACCGGGACTGGGCACAGATACGCAGTATTTT.

This clonotype was detected many times. The chain couples TRBV7-9 to TRBJ2-2, with D uncertain. V lost 5 bases and J 11 bases, leaving 12 bases between the germline ends. The CDR3 is 12 residues long. The germline V gene has CDR1 SEHNR and CDR2 FQNEAQ (reference sequence). CDR3 sequence: CASSNPALELFF. CDR3 in DNA: TGTGCCAGCAGCAACCCGGCCCTAGAGCTGTTTTTT.

This clonotype was recorded many times. V usage is TRBV9 and J usage is TRBJ2-7, with 13 bases identical to TRBD2. Germline V gene sequence: CDR1 SGDLS, CDR2 YYNGEE. The CDR3 has 15 amino acids. With V trimmed by 3 bases and J by 3 bases, 3 bases remained unmatched. In DNA form, the CDR3 reads TGTGCCAGCAGCGCCGGACTAGCGGGAGTCTACGAGCAGTACTTC. Protein: CASSAGLAGVYEQYF.

This clonotype was seen at least ten times. The chain has TRBV4-2 and TRBJ2-7, with TRBD2 identical over 7 bases. The V segment lost 3 bases and the J segment 6 bases; nucleotides outside the gene matches: 11. The CDR3 consists of 15 residues. Germline V gives CDR1 LGHNA, CDR2 YNFKEQ. CDR3 protein: CASSHGGLESGEQYF. The DNA for the CDR3 is TGTGCCAGCAGCCACGGTGGACTAGAGTCGGGCGAGCAGTACTTC.

Ten or more counts support this clonotype. CDR3 coding DNA: TGCGCCAGCAGCGAGGTAGTAGGACAGGGGAATGAGCAGTTCTTC. This sequence encodes CASSEVVGQGNEQFF. This chain joins TRBV5-1 and TRBJ2-1, with 9 bases lining up with TRBD1. From germline, CDR1 is SGHRS and CDR2 YFSETQ. V gave up 4 bases and J gave up 7 bases; unmatched junction bases: 9. CDR3 size: 15 residues. Supplemented by reference TRBV5-1 and TRBJ2-1, the full variable domain reads KAGVTQTPRYLIKTRGQQVTLSCSPISGHRSVSWYQQTPGQGLQFLFEYFSETQRNKGNFPGRFSGRQFSNSRSEMNVSTLELGDSALYLCASSEVVGQGNEQFFGPGTRLTVL.

This clonotype was seen ten or more times. The J gene is TRBJ2-2, the V gene TRBV7-9; TRBD2 matches 8 bases. V dropped 5 bases and J dropped 0; count of bases not matched to a gene: 5. CDR3 length: 16 amino acids. Germline CDR1 reads SEHNR; CDR2 reads FQNEAQ (reference sequence). The CDR3 sequence: CASSPNGGANTGELFF. CDR3 sequence (DNA): TGTGCCAGCAGCCCCAACGGGGGGGCGAACACCGGGGAGCTGTTTTTT.

The table lists this clonotype with many counts. The rearrangement joins TRBV5-4 to TRBJ1-5, with unresolved D. This CDR3 is 14 amino acids long. Germline V gene lookup returns CDR1 SGHNT and CDR2 YYREEE (reference sequence). Trimming cost V 0 bases and J 0 bases, with 4 bases left between them. For the CDR3, the DNA is TGTGCCAGCAGCTTGGGGAATAGCAATCAGCCCCAGCATTTT. Its translation: CASSLGNSNQPQHF. The full variable domain, with the rest looked up from reference TRBV5-4 and TRBJ1-5, is ETGVTQSPTHLIKTRGQQVTLRCSSQSGHNTVSWYQQALGQGPQFIFQYYREEENGRGNFPPRFSGLQFPNYSSELNVNALELDDSALYLCASSLGNSNQPQHFGDGTRLSIL.

This clonotype was recorded many times. The chain has TRBV20-1 and TRBJ2-5; D is uncertain. The CDR3 has 14 amino acids. V was shortened by 3 bases and J by 2 bases, with 13 bases between the two germline ends. Germline CDR1 reads DFQATT; CDR2 reads SNEGSKA (reference sequence). This CDR3 reads CSASDLFGQETQYF. The CDR3 DNA reads as TGCAGTGCTAGTGATTTATTCGGTCAAGAGACCCAGTACTTC.

In its sample, this clonotype was seen many times. V usage is TRBV18 and J usage is TRBJ2-5; D uncertain. This CDR3 contains 13 residues. V lost 8 bases and J lost 2, with 12 bases in between. CDR1 is KGHSH, CDR2 LQKENI, per germline. In DNA form, the CDR3 reads TGTGCCAGCGCCAAGGGTCGGCAAGAGACCCAGTACTTC. This encodes CASAKGRQETQYF.

This clonotype has just a few counts. The rearrangement uses TRBV15 and TRBJ2-5; D call uncertain. V lost 1 base, J lost 1 base, and 7 bases lay in between. This CDR3 spans 14 amino acids. Germline CDR1 reads LNHNV; CDR2 reads YYDKDF (reference sequence). This CDR3 is CATSRAQIQETQYF. CDR3 sequence (DNA): TGTGCCACCAGCAGAGCACAGATCCAAGAGACCCAGTACTTC. The whole variable domain, filled in from reference TRBV15 and TRBJ2-5, reads DAMVIQNPRYQVTQFGKPVTLSCSQTLNHNVMYWYQQKSSQAPKLLFHYYDKDFNNEADTPDNFQSRRPNTSFCFLDIRSPGLGDTAMYLCATSRAQIQETQYFGPGTRLLVL.

This clonotype was observed many times. The V gene is TRBV20-1, the J gene TRBJ2-1, with D possibly being TRBD1 (5 bases). The CDR3 totals 14 residues. The V end was cut by 3 bases, the J end by 1 base, with 10 bases between. Germline assignment: CDR1 DFQATT and CDR2 SNEGSKA (reference sequence). The CDR3 region is CSARDTLSYNEQFF. DNA for the CDR3: TGCAGTGCTAGGGACACCCTTTCCTACAATGAGCAGTTCTTC.

This clonotype came up many times. This sequence joins TRBV3-1 and TRBJ2-3; 7 bases match TRBD1. The V gene end was trimmed by 4 bases and the J gene end by 0 bases; junction bases not matched to a gene: 7. The length of the CDR3 is 16 residues. Germline assignment: CDR1 LGHDT and CDR2 YNNKEL (reference sequence). CDR3 coding DNA: TGTGCCAGCAGCCGCAGACAGGGTAGTAGCACAGATACGCAGTATTTT. Its protein product is CASSRRQGSSTDTQYF.

This clonotype occurred many times. The chain combines TRBV7-9 with TRBJ2-5; D not certain. The ends were cut back, 7 bases at V and 2 bases at J, with 5 bases in the middle. This CDR3 comprises 11 residues. CDR1 is SEHNR and CDR2 is FQNEAQ in the germline V gene (reference sequence). The CDR3 protein is CASTSQETQYF. The DNA of the CDR3 is TGTGCCAGCACGTCACAAGAGACCCAGTACTTC.

This clonotype was seen ten or more times. V and J are TRBV5-6 and TRBJ2-1; either TRBD1 or TRBD2 may fit D (5 bases each). The CDR3 totals 18 residues. Trimming cost V 0 bases and J 3 bases, with 19 bases left between them. Per the germline V gene, CDR1 is SGHDT and CDR2 is YYEEEE. In DNA form, the CDR3 reads TGTGCCAGCAGCTTGGCCGGGGCCAAGGCTATCGTCTACAATGAGCAGTTCTTC. As protein: CASSLAGAKAIVYNEQFF. The variable domain in full, with the rest retrieved from reference TRBV5-6 and TRBJ2-1, is DAGVTQSPTHLIKTRGQQVTLRCSPKSGHDTVSWYQQALGQGPQFIFQYYEEEERQRGNFPDRFSGHQFPNYSSELNVNALLLGDSALYLCASSLAGAKAIVYNEQFFGPGTRLTVL.

Many counts were recorded for this clonotype. This chain connects TRBV10-3 to TRBJ2-4; 9 bases fit TRBD1. The CDR3 sequence is 15 residues long. The V segment lost 2 bases and the J segment 7 bases; nucleotides outside the gene matches: 6. Germline CDR1 reads ENHRY; CDR2 reads SYGVKD. CDR3 protein: CAISERTGDINIQYF. As DNA, the CDR3 is TGTGCCATCAGTGAGCGGACAGGGGATATCAACATTCAGTACTTC.

This clonotype was counted between two and nine times. The chain has TRBV20-1 and TRBJ1-2, with TRBD1 identical over 8 bases. Trimming removed 3 bases from V and 0 bases from J; junction bases left unmatched: 9. This CDR3 is 16 amino acids long. Germline values: CDR1 DFQATT, CDR2 SNEGSKA (reference sequence). CDR3 residues: CSASRQGAHSNYGYTF. CDR3 nucleotides: TGCAGTGCTAGCAGGCAGGGGGCCCACTCTAACTATGGCTACACCTTC.

This clonotype was counted at least ten times. This sequence joins TRBV7-2 and TRBJ2-3, with 9 bases aligning to TRBD2. CDR3 size: 18 residues. The V and J ends lost 5 bases and 5 bases, in that order; junction bases with no gene match: 17. Per the germline V gene, CDR1 is SGHTA and CDR2 is FQGNSA. This CDR3 is CASSPVSGAGGRRDTQYF. In nucleotides, the CDR3 is TGTGCCAGCAGCCCAGTATCAGGTGCGGGAGGGCGTAGAGATACGCAGTATTTT.

The sample holds many counts of this clonotype. The chain combines TRBV28 with TRBJ2-7; D may be TRBD2 (5 bases). This CDR3 contains 13 residues. Per the germline V gene, CDR1 is MDHEN and CDR2 is SYDVKM. V was cut by 7 bases and J by 1 base, with 11 bases left in between. For the CDR3, the DNA is TGTGCCAGCACGGGGAGCCCTTCCTACGAGCAGTACTTC. Amino acid sequence: CASTGSPSYEQYF.